Described below is a single TCR beta chain sequence and its context. The antigen is not known. The record originates from a study of T cells in Graves' hyperthyroidism and ophthalmopathy. Study-wide findings and caveats: Ophthalmopathy, as predicted by the model, came a median 6.5 months after the prediction.

The length of the CDR3 is 13 residues. V lost 3 bases, J lost 11 bases, and 14 bases lay in between. Germline assignment: CDR1 LNHDA and CDR2 SQIVND (reference sequence). RNA transcripts served as the template for amplifying TCR beta CDR3 regions. During a first-round RT-PCR of the TCR CDR3, the HTBI primer set was used. TCRdb reprocessed the multiplex PCR reads with MiXCR, giving one entry per CDR3 protein. The data show fewer than 500,000 distinct CDR3 sequences, approximately 15% seen once. The sequenced sample was blood. The sequence came from a woman aged 25-40 years with Graves' ophthalmopathy. The chain uses TRBV19 and TRBJ1-5; D perhaps matches TRBD1 (6 bases). CDR3 nucleotides: TGTGCCAGTAGTATGGACAGCCCTAGGGCCCAGCATTTT. Its protein product is CASSMDSPRAQHF.